The clone carrying this TCR beta chain was counted between two and nine times. In assigning cohorts, the study relied on participant-reported clinical history. This entry comes from a study of blood T cell repertoires in COVID-19. Study background: Sites across the United States, Italy and Spain contributed samples from acute and convalescent COVID-19.

Study processing details: Reference gene primer amplification gave estimated nucleated cell counts. The method was immunoSEQ multiplex PCR; TCRdb's version includes in-frame clones alone and lacks a portion of them. V and J calls and clone size follow that table, whereas D and trimming were derived from the DNA. The sample lists about 300,000 clones, under 90% occurring once. Trimming shortened V by 3 bases and J by 1 base, and 15 bases separated the two germline ends. The CDR3 is 16 residues long. The germline CDR1 and CDR2 sequences are MNHNS and SASEGT. The gene calls are TRBV6-1 and TRBJ1-2, with TRBD1 as a possible D gene (5 bases). The source material was PBMCs or T cells enriched from blood (not recorded which). The receptor's source is a man aged 30-40 years who had recovered from COVID-19. CDR3 region: CASSDFLGGLNYGYTF. As DNA, the CDR3 is TGTGCCAGCAGTGATTTCCTCGGGGGACTTAACTATGGCTACACCTTC.